This TCR beta chain originates from a study of cytomegalovirus exposure and HLA in healthy donors. Study-wide results and limits: While the bulk of TCR sequences proved rare, some public TCRs turned up in many donors. There were a few CMV-associated chains whose specificity for CMV antigens was confirmed in vitro.

Measured with immunoSEQ multiplex PCR; TCRdb has only the in-frame clones, and not every one. This table has some 60,000 clones, 90% to 97% appearing once. In regard to this clone: The antigen remains undetermined.

V lost 7 bases and J lost 6, with 11 bases in between. There are 12 residues in the CDR3. CDR1 is MDHEN, CDR2 SYDVKM, per germline. This clonotype was obtained from a man younger than 30 in good health and CMV-seronegative. The sample consisted of PBMCs. V gene TRBV28 combines with J gene TRBJ2-3; no reliable D call. CDR3 coding DNA: TGTGCCAGCAACGAAATACGGGATACGCAGTATTTT. Translated: CASNEIRDTQYF.